These 2 T cell receptor beta chains share one sample of origin, sequenced in a study of control samples from healthy donors and cancer patients. The protocol was immunoSEQ multiplex PCR, while the TCRdb copy is restricted to in-frame clones and leaves out a portion. The sample yields over 45,000 clones, roughly 92% seen once. The sequencing sample was made of PBMCs. These receptor sequences come from a man under 40 with colorectal cancer.

The V call is TRBV5-1, the J call TRBJ1-3; 7 bases match TRBD1. Trimming at V came to 2 bases and at J to 3 bases, leaving 5 bases not matched to a gene. The CDR3 has 15 amino acids. In germline, CDR1 is SGHRS, CDR2 YFSETQ. The CDR3 reads CASSFSGTDGNTIYF. CDR3 coding DNA: TGCGCCAGCAGCTTTTCAGGGACAGATGGAAACACCATATATTTT.

The chain has TRBV27 and TRBJ1-2; 7 nucleotides align to TRBD1. The CDR3 consists of 13 residues. With 4 bases clipped from V and 4 bases from J, the junction kept 3 bases outside the gene matches. Looked up from germline, CDR1 is MNHEY and CDR2 is SMNVEV (reference sequence). The CDR3 nucleotides are TGTGCCAGCAGTTACCGGGACAGCTATGGCTACACCTTC. It codes for CASSYRDSYGYTF.